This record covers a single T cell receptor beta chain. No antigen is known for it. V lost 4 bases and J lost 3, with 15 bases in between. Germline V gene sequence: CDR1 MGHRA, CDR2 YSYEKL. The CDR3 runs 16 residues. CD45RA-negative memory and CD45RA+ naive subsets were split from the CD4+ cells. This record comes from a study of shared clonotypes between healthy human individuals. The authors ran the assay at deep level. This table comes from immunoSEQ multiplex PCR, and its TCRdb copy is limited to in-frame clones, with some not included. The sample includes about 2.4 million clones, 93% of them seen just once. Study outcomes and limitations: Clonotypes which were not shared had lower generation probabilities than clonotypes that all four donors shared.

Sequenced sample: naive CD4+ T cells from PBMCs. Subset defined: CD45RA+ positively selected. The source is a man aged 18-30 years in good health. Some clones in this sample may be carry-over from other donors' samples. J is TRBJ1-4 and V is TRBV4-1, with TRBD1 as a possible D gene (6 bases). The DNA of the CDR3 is TGCGCCAGCAGCCGGTCCGGGGGGGCCGCTAATGAAAAACTGTTTTTT. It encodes CASSRSGGAANEKLFF.